This TCR beta chain emerged from a study of blood T cells in healthy people across ages. Germline lookup yields CDR1 MNHEY and CDR2 SVGAGI. This CDR3 has 13 amino acids. V was pared by 4 bases and J by 9 bases, with 15 bases between. This clonotype appeared a few times. The total RNA that was extracted per sample amounted to at least 5 micrograms. A second PCR of roughly 6 to 12 cycles used a sample-barcoded 5' primer and a J-beta primer mix. TCRdb reanalysed the 5' RACE reads using MiXCR and keeps one entry per CDR3 protein. The sample consists of about 1.5 million distinct CDR3 sequences, approximately 43% of them appearing once.

The rearrangement uses TRBV6-5 and TRBJ2-5; D not certain. Sequences were obtained from blood. The source of this sequence is a woman under 30 in good health. The chain's CDR3 is CASSSPLETAQYF. The CDR3 nucleotides are TGTGCCAGCAGTTCCCCCTTAGAGACGGCCCAGTACTTC.